The 13 T cell receptor beta chains listed next were all sequenced from one sample in a study of blood T cells in healthy people across ages. Combining a sample-barcoded 5' primer with a J-beta primer mix, a second PCR ran for about 7 to 11 cycles. A single record per CDR3 protein comes from TCRdb applying MiXCR to the 5' RACE reads. The data contain roughly 1.5 million distinct CDR3 sequences, 35% to 45% of them singletons. Sample: blood. The receptor source for this set is a woman aged 18-29 years in good health.

The chain recombines TRBV20-1 with TRBJ1-2; maybe TRBD1 (6 bases). V was trimmed by 3 bases and J by 1 base, leaving 15 bases between them. The CDR3 contains 15 residues. Germline V CDR1 and CDR2: DFQATT, SNEGSKA (reference sequence). The CDR3 DNA sequence: TGCAGTGCTAGCGGGACATCCCGTAGTAACTATGGCTACACCTTC. Protein: CSASGTSRSNYGYTF.

This rearrangement joins TRBV27 to TRBJ2-2; D remains ambiguous. Trimming removed 4 bases at V and 7 bases at J, with 10 bases between. Germline lookup yields CDR1 MNHEY and CDR2 SMNVEV (reference sequence). There are 13 residues in the CDR3. The CDR3 DNA follows: TGTGCCAGCAGTTCTGTAAATTTCGGGGAGCTGTTTTTT. Translating gives CASSSVNFGELFF.

There are a few counts of this clonotype. V usage is TRBV3-1 and J usage is TRBJ2-7; D not certain. Germline V gives CDR1 LGHDT, CDR2 YNNKEL (reference sequence). CDR3 length: 13 residues. The germline V and J ends were trimmed by 0 bases and 3 bases, with 6 bases remaining between them. CDR3 DNA: TGTGCCAGCAGCCAAGACTACATCTACGAGCAGTACTTC. Its protein is CASSQDYIYEQYF.

The chain carries TRBV27 and TRBJ2-1, with D maybe TRBD2 (6 bases). Germline CDR1 reads MNHEY; CDR2 reads SMNVEV (reference sequence). The CDR3 extends over 15 amino acids. V was trimmed by 5 bases and J by 4 bases, leaving 15 bases between them. This CDR3 reads CASSPRRGVYNEQFF. The CDR3 nucleotides are TGTGCCAGCAGTCCCCGGAGGGGAGTTTACAATGAGCAGTTCTTC.

This clonotype was seen only a few times. This rearrangement joins TRBV6-5 to TRBJ2-5; 9 positions match TRBD2. This CDR3 is built from 15 residues. Trimming at V came to 6 bases and at J to 2 bases, leaving 7 bases not matched to a gene. Germline V gene data show CDR1 as MNHEY and CDR2 as SVGAGI. DNA of the CDR3: TGTGCCAGCAGCCTTGATAGCGGGGGACAAGAGACCCAGTACTTC. Translated, it gives CASSLDSGGQETQYF.

The V call is TRBV6-2 or TRBV6-3, the J call TRBJ2-5, with a possible D match to TRBD2 (6 bases). Trimming took 6 bases from V and 3 from J, leaving 17 bases between them. The CDR3 consists of 15 residues. Germline V gives CDR1 MNHEY, CDR2 SVGEGT. CDR3 sequence: CASSTPGGAKETQYF. DNA for the CDR3: TGTGCCAGCAGCACGCCTGGAGGGGCGAAAGAGACCCAGTACTTC.

This clonotype was detected only a few times. The rearrangement uses TRBV5-8 and TRBJ2-1; no reliable D call. From germline, CDR1 is SGHTS and CDR2 YDEGEE. This CDR3 has 15 residues. The germline V and J ends were trimmed by 0 bases and 0 bases, with 7 bases remaining between them. CDR3 nucleotides: TGTGCCAGCAGCTTGGGGCACAACTCCTACAATGAGCAGTTCTTC. It yields the protein CASSLGHNSYNEQFF.

In this sample, this clonotype turned up a few times. The chain carries TRBV20-1 and TRBJ2-7; 8 bases are a match to TRBD2. CDR1 and CDR2 (germline): DFQATT, SNEGSKA (reference sequence). V gave up 1 base and J gave up 4 bases; unmatched junction bases: 6. The CDR3 extends over 14 amino acids. This chain's CDR3 is CSARGVPGGYEQYF. In DNA form, the CDR3 reads TGCAGTGCTAGAGGGGTCCCGGGAGGGTACGAGCAGTACTTC.

The chain has TRBV6-1 and TRBJ2-7; D is undetermined. CDR3 length: 14 amino acids. Deletions cut 2 bases from V and 5 bases from J, with 13 bases between. Germline CDR1 and CDR2: MNHNS and SASEGT. CDR3 in amino acids: CASSEPPLGNEQYF. CDR3 nucleotide sequence: TGTGCCAGCAGTGAACCTCCTTTGGGGAACGAGCAGTACTTC.

This clonotype was detected ten times or more. CDR3 protein: CASSLEALWYF. CDR3 coding DNA: TGCGCCAGCAGCTTGGAGGCACTATGGTATTTT. The chain carries TRBV5-1 and TRBJ2-3; the D is unclear. From germline, CDR1 is SGHRS and CDR2 YFSETQ. The V gene lost 0 bases and the J gene lost 14 bases, with 10 bases spanning the gap. The CDR3 runs 11 residues.

The chain recombines TRBV19 with TRBJ2-3; 16 bases fit TRBD2. Losses at the gene ends were 5 bases for V and 5 bases for J; bases not matched to a gene: 4. This CDR3 comprises 16 residues. Germline V gene sequence: CDR1 LNHDA, CDR2 SQIVND (reference sequence). The CDR3 loop is CASSGTSGGARDTQYF. The CDR3 DNA is TGTGCCAGTAGTGGGACTAGCGGGGGGGCCCGAGATACGCAGTATTTT.

This rearrangement joins TRBV18 to TRBJ2-5; D is undetermined. CDR3 length equals 14 residues. Trimming stripped 6 bases from V and 2 bases from J, with 13 bases between. Per germline, CDR1 KGHSH and CDR2 LQKENI. CDR3 nucleotides: TGTGCCAGCTCCCACGGGCGGAAACAAGAGACCCAGTACTTC. The encoded protein is CASSHGRKQETQYF.

This clonotype was detected a few times. The chain combines TRBV4-3 with TRBJ2-1; 9 bases fit TRBD2. The trim removed 1 base at V and 4 bases at J, leaving 8 bases unmatched. The CDR3 consists of 17 residues. The germline V gene has CDR1 LGHNA and CDR2 YSLEER. Here the CDR3 reads CASSQGREGPLYNEQFF. In DNA, the CDR3 is TGCGCCAGCAGCCAAGGGCGGGAGGGCCCCTTATACAATGAGCAGTTCTTC.